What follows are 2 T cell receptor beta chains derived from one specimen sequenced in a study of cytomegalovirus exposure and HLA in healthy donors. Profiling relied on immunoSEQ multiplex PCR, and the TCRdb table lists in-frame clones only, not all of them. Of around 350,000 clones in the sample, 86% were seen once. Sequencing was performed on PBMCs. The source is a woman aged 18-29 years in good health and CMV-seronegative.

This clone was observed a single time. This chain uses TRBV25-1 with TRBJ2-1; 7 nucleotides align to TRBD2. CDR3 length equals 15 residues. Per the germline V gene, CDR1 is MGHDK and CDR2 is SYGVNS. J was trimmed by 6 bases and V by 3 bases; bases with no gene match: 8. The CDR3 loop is CASSDRRGSGNEQFF. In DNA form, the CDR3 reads TGTGCCAGCAGTGACAGGCGGGGGAGTGGCAATGAGCAGTTCTTC.

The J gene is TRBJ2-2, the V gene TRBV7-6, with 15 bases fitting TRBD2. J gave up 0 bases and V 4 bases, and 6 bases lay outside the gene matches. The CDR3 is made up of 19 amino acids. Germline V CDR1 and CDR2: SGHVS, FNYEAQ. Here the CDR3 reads CASSSPGTSGGTNTGELFF. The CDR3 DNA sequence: TGTGCCAGCAGCTCCCCCGGGACTAGCGGGGGGACGAACACCGGGGAGCTGTTTTTT.